A single TCR beta chain is shown here with its context. Its antigen remains unidentified. The source of the sample is a study of cytomegalovirus exposure and HLA in healthy donors. Regarding the study as a whole: Presence/absence analyses assumed roughly uniform sequencing depth across donors. Available immune exposure information covered CMV serostatus only. Differences between HLA loci emerged in a later analysis of TCR association rates, with DRB1 most and HLA-C fewest. Usually a TCR sequence was rare, but some public TCRs were found in many donors.

The PCR ran on 60 Vbeta and 13 Jbeta primers. Assay used: immunoSEQ multiplex PCR; TCRdb lists only in-frame clones, some missing. The data show more than 90,000 clones, under 85% seen once. The CDR3 is 17 amino acids. Between the trimmed V and J ends, which lost 1 base and 4 bases, there was a span of 18 bases. The V gene's germline CDR1 is SGHRS and CDR2 YFSETQ. The gene calls are TRBV5-1 and TRBJ2-1, with no clear D. The TCR sequence derives from a man aged 40-50 years in good health and CMV-seronegative. Input material: PBMCs. CDR3 bases: TGCGCCAGCAGCTTGTCGGTAGCCTCCAAAATATACAATGAGCAGTTCTTC. It yields the protein CASSLSVASKIYNEQFF. Based on the CDR3 plus reference TRBV5-1 and TRBJ2-1, the full variable domain is KAGVTQTPRYLIKTRGQQVTLSCSPISGHRSVSWYQQTPGQGLQFLFEYFSETQRNKGNFPGRFSGRQFSNSRSEMNVSTLELGDSALYLCASSLSVASKIYNEQFFGPGTRLTVL.